The TCR beta chain under discussion was sequenced for a study of shared clonotypes between healthy human individuals. Sequencing was performed with immunoSEQ multiplex PCR; in TCRdb, only in-frame clones are kept and a portion is missing. The sample has roughly 2.1 million clones, approximately 94% seen once. Naive CD8 cells lacked CD45RO, underwent positive selection for CCR7 and left out terminally differentiated effector memory CD45RA+ cells. Germline-derived CDR1 and CDR2 are SGHAT and FQNNGV. The germline V and J ends were trimmed by 10 bases and 7 bases, with 11 bases remaining between them. The CDR3 is made up of 11 amino acids.

The genes are TRBV11-2 and TRBJ2-1, with a weak D call TRBD2 (5 bases). The TCR comes from a young man in good health. Some clones in this sample may be carry-over from other donors' samples. Sequencing input: naive CD8+ T cells from PBMCs. The chain's CDR3 is CAIRGGNEQFF. The CDR3 DNA reads as TGTGCCATACGTGGCGGGAATGAGCAGTTCTTC.